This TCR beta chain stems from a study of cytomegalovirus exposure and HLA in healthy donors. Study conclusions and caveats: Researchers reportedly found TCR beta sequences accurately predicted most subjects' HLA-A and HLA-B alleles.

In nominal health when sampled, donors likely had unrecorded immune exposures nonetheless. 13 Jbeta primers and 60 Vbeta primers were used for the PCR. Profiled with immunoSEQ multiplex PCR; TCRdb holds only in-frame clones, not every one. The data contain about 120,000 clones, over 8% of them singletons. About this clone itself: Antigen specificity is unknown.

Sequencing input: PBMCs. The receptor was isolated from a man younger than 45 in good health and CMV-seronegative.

CDR3 bases: TGTGCCAGTAGTATTCGGGTGGGCACTGAAGCTTTCTTT. Translated, it gives CASSIRVGTEAFF. The chain combines TRBV19 with TRBJ1-1; D is undetermined. CDR3 length equals 13 residues. Germline-derived CDR1 and CDR2 are LNHDA and SQIVND (reference sequence). Trimming shortened V by 3 bases and J by 4 bases, and 9 bases separated the two germline ends.